These 23 T cell receptor beta chains share one sample of origin, sequenced in a study of blood T cell repertoires in COVID-19. Sequencing was performed with immunoSEQ multiplex PCR; in TCRdb, only in-frame clones are kept and a portion is missing. Among over 450,000 clones listed, approximately 91% were seen once. Sequencing used peripheral blood. Receptors were obtained from a woman between 50 and 59 years old with COVID-19, enrolled during active disease.

This CDR3 is CASSQGRGEKLFF. The CDR3 DNA sequence: TGTGCCAGCAGTCAGGGGAGGGGTGAAAAACTGTTTTTT. The chain employs TRBV3-1 (or the pseudogene TRBV3-2) and TRBJ1-4; the D gene is possibly TRBD1 (6 bases). This CDR3 is built from 13 residues. V was trimmed by 6 bases and J by 7 bases, leaving 12 bases between them. Germline assignment: CDR1 LGHDT and CDR2 YNNKEL (reference sequence).

The V gene is TRBV10-3, the J gene TRBJ1-2; D remains unclear. The CDR3 runs 14 residues. Germline CDR1 is ENHRY and CDR2 is SYGVKD. V lost 0 bases and J 2 bases, leaving 7 bases between the germline ends. Written as DNA, the CDR3 is TGTGCCATCAGTGAGTCGACGGGAAACTATGGCTACACCTTC. Its translation is CAISESTGNYGYTF.

The chain has TRBV10-3 and TRBJ2-2, with TRBD2 identical over 7 bases. The trim removed 8 bases at V and 1 base at J, leaving 1 base unmatched. CDR3 length: 13 amino acids. CDR1 ENHRY and CDR2 SYGVKD come from the germline V gene. The CDR3 nucleotides are TGTGCCATCGGGACTATGAACACCGGGGAGCTGTTTTTT. Its translation is CAIGTMNTGELFF.

The V call is TRBV2, the J call TRBJ1-4; the D is unclear. The CDR3 consists of 14 residues. The ends were cut back, 5 bases at V and 7 bases at J, with 14 bases in the middle. Germline V gives CDR1 SNHLY, CDR2 FYNNEI. The DNA of the CDR3 is TGTGCCAGCAGTCCAGGCTGGGGAGGTGAAAAACTGTTTTTT. Translating it yields CASSPGWGGEKLFF. The full variable domain, completed using reference TRBV2 and TRBJ1-4, is EPEVTQTPSHQVTQMGQEVILRCVPISNHLYFYWYRQILGQKVEFLVSFYNNEISEKSEIFDDQFSVERPDGSNFTLKIRSTKLEDSAMYFCASSPGWGGEKLFFGSGTQLSVL.

The chain is built from TRBV29-1 and TRBJ2-6; the match to TRBD2 covers 12 bases. Germline assignment: CDR1 SQVTM and CDR2 ANQGSEA. The CDR3 spans 16 residues. J was trimmed by 2 bases and V by 2 bases; bases with no gene match: 1. The DNA of the CDR3 is TGCAGCGTTGAAACTAGCGGGGGGACTGGGGCCAACGTCCTGACTTTC. This sequence encodes CSVETSGGTGANVLTF. The complete variable domain, with remaining parts taken from reference TRBV29-1 and TRBJ2-6, reads SAVISQKPSRDICQRGTSLTIQCQVDSQVTMMFWYRQQPGQSLTLIATANQGSEATYESGFVIDKFPISRPNLTFSTLTVSNMSPEDSSIYLCSVETSGGTGANVLTFGAGSRLTVL.

The gene calls are TRBV19 and TRBJ1-3; 7 positions match TRBD1. V lost 5 bases and J lost 0; bases outside the gene matches: 10. Germline values: CDR1 LNHDA, CDR2 SQIVND (reference sequence). This CDR3 region has 17 residues. In DNA form, the CDR3 reads TGTGCCAGTAGTCAAACAACAGGGGCGCCCTCTGGAAACACCATATATTTT. It encodes CASSQTTGAPSGNTIYF. The whole variable domain, remainder taken from reference TRBV19 and TRBJ1-3, is DGGITQSPKYLFRKEGQNVTLSCEQNLNHDAMYWYRQDPGQGLRLIYYSQIVNDFQKGDIAEGYSVSREKKESFPLTVTSAQKNPTAFYLCASSQTTGAPSGNTIYFGEGSWLTVV.

V gene TRBV9 combines with J gene TRBJ2-1; TRBD2 might be the D (5 bases). V was shortened by 0 bases and J by 6 bases, with 16 bases between the two germline ends. This CDR3 region has 16 residues. CDR1 is SGDLS, CDR2 YYNGEE, per germline. CDR3 region: CASSVGLRTGFNEQFF. CDR3 nucleotide sequence: TGTGCCAGCAGCGTAGGGCTCAGGACTGGGTTCAATGAGCAGTTCTTC.

This chain uses TRBV6-5 with TRBJ1-5; no clear D. Per germline, CDR1 MNHEY and CDR2 SVGAGI. The CDR3 contains 12 residues. Trimming pared 4 bases from V and 15 bases from J, leaving 16 bases between. The CDR3 protein is CASSSRESFGHF. Written as DNA, the CDR3 is TGTGCCAGCAGTTCCCGGGAGAGCTTCGGGCATTTT.

The chain combines TRBV7-2 with TRBJ2-1, with 7 positions matching TRBD1. The V gene's germline CDR1 is SGHTA and CDR2 FQGNSA. The J segment lost 9 bases and the V segment lost 6 bases, leaving 5 bases of the junction unmatched. This CDR3 comprises 12 residues. CDR3 in DNA: TGTGCCAGCAGTCAGGGGGACAGTGAGCAGTTCTTC. This codes for CASSQGDSEQFF. Full variable domain (remainder filled in from reference TRBV7-2 and TRBJ2-1): GAGVSQSPSNKVTEKGKDVELRCDPISGHTALYWYRQSLGQGLEFLIYFQGNSAPDKSGLPSDRFSAERTGGSVSTLTIQRTQQEDSAVYLCASSQGDSEQFFGPGTRLTVL.

This chain joins TRBV27 and TRBJ1-5, with TRBD1 matching over 7 bases. Per the germline V gene, CDR1 is MNHEY and CDR2 is SMNVEV (reference sequence). This CDR3 is built from 16 residues. V lost 5 bases and J lost 1; bases outside the gene matches: 8. The CDR3 bases are TGTGCCAGCAGTCCCCAGACAGGGTTAAGCAATCAGCCCCAGCATTTT. It encodes CASSPQTGLSNQPQHF.

In its sample, this clone was seen a few times. The chain's CDR3 is CAWSVQDTRYTF. The CDR3 DNA sequence: TGTGCCTGGAGTGTACAGGACACGCGCTACACCTTC. V usage is TRBV30 and J usage is TRBJ1-2, with a weak D call TRBD1 (5 bases). Germline V gene sequence: CDR1 GTSNPN, CDR2 SVGIG (reference sequence). Trimming stripped 0 bases from V and 9 bases from J, with 11 bases between. The CDR3 is made up of 12 amino acids.

This clone was seen once. The gene calls are TRBV4-2 and TRBJ1-4, with TRBD1 identical over 7 bases. The V gene's germline CDR1 is LGHNA and CDR2 YNFKEQ. There are 16 residues in the CDR3. Germline trimming cut 0 bases from V and 6 bases from J; bases unmatched to any gene: 7. In nucleotides, the CDR3 is TGTGCCAGCAGCCAAGATGGAAGGGGGCTGTATGAAAAACTGTTTTTT. Its protein product is CASSQDGRGLYEKLFF.

This clone was seen once. The chain couples TRBV6-5 to TRBJ1-5; unclear D gene. Germline CDR1 reads MNHEY; CDR2 reads SVGAGI. The ends were cut back, 6 bases at V and 1 base at J, with 13 bases in the middle. This CDR3 is 15 amino acids long. The CDR3 is CASRTTGLSNQPQHF. CDR3 nucleotide sequence: TGTGCCAGCAGGACTACCGGGTTAAGCAATCAGCCCCAGCATTTT.

The chain couples TRBV3-1 (or the pseudogene TRBV3-2) to TRBJ1-6; D gene uncertain. The germline V gene has CDR1 LGHDT and CDR2 YNNKEL (reference sequence). The CDR3 extends over 15 amino acids. V shed 0 bases and J shed 7 bases, with 10 bases lying between them. The CDR3 nucleotides are TGTGCCAGCAGCCAAGATACCGGAGGGAATTCACCCCTCCACTTT. Its protein product is CASSQDTGGNSPLHF.

The V gene is TRBV2, the J gene TRBJ1-6; D is possibly TRBD1 (5 bases). The CDR3 covers 15 residues. Germline V gene data show CDR1 as SNHLY and CDR2 as FYNNEI. The V end lost 4 bases, the J end lost 8 bases, and 15 bases lay between the germline ends. The CDR3 DNA is TGTGCCAGCAGTGCGTCCCGGGGAGGGGATTCACCCCTCCACTTT. It translates to CASSASRGGDSPLHF.

This clone was recorded only once. Other DNA sequences in this sample translate to the same CDR3. The chain links TRBV3-1 (or the pseudogene TRBV3-2) to TRBJ1-1, with 10 bases matching TRBD1. The V segment lost 3 bases and the J segment 1 base; nucleotides outside the gene matches: 2. Germline lookup yields CDR1 LGHDT and CDR2 YNNKEL (reference sequence). The CDR3 covers 15 residues. The CDR3 DNA follows: TGTGCCAGCAGCCACCGGGACAGGGGGAACACTGAAGCTTTCTTT. This translates into CASSHRDRGNTEAFF.

This clone appeared once. Here the CDR3 reads CAWSPRLNTEAFF. In nucleotides, the CDR3 is TGTGCCTGGAGCCCTCGGTTGAACACTGAAGCTTTCTTT. The chain has TRBV30 and TRBJ1-1; D is unresolved. The V and J ends lost 3 bases and 0 bases respectively, with 8 bases between them. The V gene's germline CDR1 is GTSNPN and CDR2 SVGIG (reference sequence). The CDR3 has 13 amino acids.

The V and J genes are TRBV27 and TRBJ2-2; a possible D gene is TRBD1 (5 bases). V lost 1 base and J 1 base, leaving 16 bases between the germline ends. The CDR3 consists of 18 residues. The germline V gene has CDR1 MNHEY and CDR2 SMNVEV (reference sequence). CDR3 sequence: CASSLYGLAGLNTGELFF. CDR3 sequence (DNA): TGTGCCAGCAGTTTATATGGCCTCGCAGGGTTGAACACCGGGGAGCTGTTTTTT.

The table lists this clone with a few counts. The V and J genes are TRBV19 and TRBJ1-1, with D unclear. V lost 0 bases, J lost 12 bases, and 20 bases lay in between. CDR1 LNHDA and CDR2 SQIVND come from the germline V gene (reference sequence). This CDR3 has 15 amino acids. The CDR3 region has the DNA TGTGCCAGTAGTATAGATCTGGAGGGTCCCGATTTGCCTTTCTTT. This codes for CASSIDLEGPDLPFF.

The gene calls are TRBV28 and TRBJ2-1; D might be TRBD2 (5 bases). The germline V gene has CDR1 MDHEN and CDR2 SYDVKM. There are 15 residues in the CDR3. The V and J ends lost 2 bases and 4 bases respectively, with 12 bases between them. CDR3 bases: TGTGCCAGCAGTTTAACGGGGTTGGGGTACAATGAGCAGTTCTTC. It yields the protein CASSLTGLGYNEQFF.

The chain carries TRBV25-1 and TRBJ1-5; TRBD1 is a possible D gene (6 bases). Germline CDR1 MGHDK, CDR2 SYGVNS. There are 14 residues in the CDR3. V lost 6 bases, J lost 3 bases, and 12 bases lay in between. In nucleotides, the CDR3 is TGTGCCAGCAGCGCAACAGGGAACAATCAGCCCCAGCATTTT. Its protein product is CASSATGNNQPQHF.

This clone has more than one count but fewer than ten. The CDR3 region is CASRLSSSPLHF. In DNA, the CDR3 is TGTGCCAGCAGGTTAAGTAGCTCACCCCTCCACTTT. The J gene is TRBJ1-6, the V gene TRBV11-2; D is ambiguous. Trimming removed 6 bases at V and 10 bases at J, with 10 bases between. CDR1 and CDR2 from the germline V gene are SGHAT and FQNNGV. The CDR3 runs 12 residues.

CDR3 region: CASSRSSDTEAFF. CDR3 coding DNA: TGCGCCAGCAGCCGATCCAGTGACACTGAAGCTTTCTTT. The chain is built from TRBV4-1 and TRBJ1-1; D ambiguous. The germline CDR1 and CDR2 sequences are MGHRA and YSYEKL. V was pared by 4 bases and J by 3 bases, with 9 bases between. The CDR3 has 13 residues.